These 31 T cell receptor beta chains were sequenced from one sample in a study of shared clonotypes between healthy human individuals. TCRdb keeps only in-frame clones here, not all; method: immunoSEQ multiplex PCR. The sample has some 1.5 million clones, nearly 99% seen once. Sequencing used naive CD4+ T cells sorted from blood. Subset specified: CD45RA+ positively selected. Receptors originate from a man aged 30 to 45 in good health.

The chain is built from TRBV27 and TRBJ2-1; TRBD2 matches at 8 bases. Germline trimming cut 6 bases from V and 2 bases from J; bases unmatched to any gene: 9. Per the germline V gene, CDR1 is MNHEY and CDR2 is SMNVEV (reference sequence). This CDR3 region has 16 residues. CDR3 DNA sequence: TGTGCCAGCAGACCTGGGACTAGAATCCCCTACAATGAGCAGTTCTTC. Translating it yields CASRPGTRIPYNEQFF.

This chain connects TRBV5-6 to TRBJ2-7; 10 bases are shared with TRBD2. Germline CDR1 and CDR2: SGHDT and YYEEEE. CDR3 size: 14 residues. With 1 base clipped from V and 5 bases from J, the junction kept 3 bases outside the gene matches. The CDR3 DNA reads TGTGCCAGCAGCTTGTCTAGCGGGAGCAACGAGCAGTACTTC. Residues: CASSLSSGSNEQYF.

Only one count was recorded for this clone. V gene TRBV28 combines with J gene TRBJ2-2; 7 positions agree with TRBD1. Per germline, CDR1 MDHEN and CDR2 SYDVKM. The CDR3 loop spans 14 amino acids. With V trimmed by 10 bases and J by 1 base, 6 bases remained unmatched. The CDR3 here is CATRGTENTGELFF. The CDR3, as DNA: TGTGCCACCAGGGGGACAGAGAACACCGGGGAGCTGTTTTTT. Drawing the rest from reference TRBV28 and TRBJ2-2, the complete variable domain is DVKVTQSSRYLVKRTGEKVFLECVQDMDHENMFWYRQDPGLGLRLIYFSYDVKMKEKGDIPEGYSVSREKKERFSLILESASTNQTSMYLCATRGTENTGELFFGEGSRLTVL.

This chain connects TRBV7-9 to TRBJ2-1, with TRBD2 identical over 8 bases. The CDR3 contains 16 residues. CDR1 is SEHNR, CDR2 FQNEAQ, per germline (reference sequence). Germline trimming cut 4 bases from V and 3 bases from J; bases unmatched to any gene: 8. The chain's CDR3 is CASSSPAGDHYNEQFF. The CDR3 bases are TGTGCCAGCAGCTCCCCAGCGGGAGACCACTACAATGAGCAGTTCTTC.

The chain uses TRBV10-3 and TRBJ2-3; 8 bases agree with TRBD2. Looked up from germline, CDR1 is ENHRY and CDR2 is SYGVKD. The CDR3 is made up of 16 amino acids. V gave up 4 bases and J gave up 0 bases; unmatched junction bases: 6. Here the CDR3 DNA reads TGTGCCATCAGTGGCGAAACTAGCGGTAGCACAGATACGCAGTATTTT. This sequence encodes CAISGETSGSTDTQYF.

This clone was found once. The chain carries TRBV27 and TRBJ2-1, with D possibly TRBD1 on 5 matching bases. Trimming stripped 7 bases from V and 5 bases from J, with 12 bases between. CDR1 is MNHEY and CDR2 is SMNVEV in the germline V gene (reference sequence). This CDR3 comprises 13 residues. The CDR3 spells CASKGFSNNEQFF. As DNA, the CDR3 is TGTGCCAGCAAGGGGTTTTCTAACAATGAGCAGTTCTTC.

The rearrangement uses TRBV18 and TRBJ2-4; D might be TRBD1 (5 bases). The CDR3 consists of 14 residues. V dropped 4 bases and J dropped 0 bases, with 7 bases sitting between them. In germline, CDR1 is KGHSH, CDR2 LQKENI. The DNA of the CDR3 is TGTGCCAGCTCACAACAGGTAGCCAAAAACATTCAGTACTTC. This sequence encodes CASSQQVAKNIQYF.

The J gene is TRBJ2-1, the V gene TRBV9; TRBD2 agrees at 7 bases. CDR1 is SGDLS, CDR2 YYNGEE, per germline. The CDR3 has 18 residues. The J segment lost 6 bases and the V segment lost 0 bases, leaving 15 bases of the junction unmatched. CDR3 nucleotides: TGTGCCAGCAGCGTAGCCTCGCATGGCTGGCGGGAGCGCAATGAGCAGTTCTTC. As protein: CASSVASHGWRERNEQFF.

This clone came up once. The gene calls are TRBV2 and TRBJ2-7; the match to TRBD2 covers 11 bases. Germline lookup yields CDR1 SNHLY and CDR2 FYNNEI. After removal of 2 bases from V and 0 bases from J, the junction contained 6 bases not matched to a gene. CDR3 length equals 17 residues. The CDR3 protein is CASSEYKLAGDSYEQYF. Written as DNA, the CDR3 is TGTGCCAGCAGTGAATATAAACTAGCGGGAGACTCCTACGAGCAGTACTTC.

The chain links TRBV11-2 to TRBJ2-5; 9 bases fit TRBD1. Germline V gene sequence: CDR1 SGHAT, CDR2 FQNNGV. With 1 base clipped from V and 3 bases from J, the junction kept 9 bases outside the gene matches. The CDR3 consists of 17 residues. Written as DNA, the CDR3 is TGTGCCAGCAGCTTAGGGGACAGGGCTGTAGCCGAAGAGACCCAGTACTTC. Its translation: CASSLGDRAVAEETQYF.

The genes are TRBV9 and TRBJ2-3, with D possibly TRBD2 on 5 matching bases. Germline values: CDR1 SGDLS, CDR2 YYNGEE. This CDR3 has 14 amino acids. Trimming stripped 4 bases from V and 9 bases from J, with 18 bases between. DNA for the CDR3: TGTGCCAGCAGCCCTGCCTCTCTAGCATCGACGCAGTATTTT. Its translation is CASSPASLASTQYF.

The V gene is TRBV20-1, the J gene TRBJ2-7, with a tentative D call TRBD2 (5 bases). V was shortened by 8 bases and J by 4 bases, with 9 bases between the two germline ends. This CDR3 comprises 10 residues. CDR1 DFQATT and CDR2 SNEGSKA come from the germline V gene (reference sequence). In nucleotides, the CDR3 is TGCAGTACACTAGGGTACGAGCAGTACTTC. Encoded protein: CSTLGYEQYF.

V and J are TRBV5-6 and TRBJ2-1; 11 positions match TRBD2. This CDR3 spans 16 amino acids. Germline V lookup: CDR1 SGHDT, CDR2 YYEEEE. The trim removed 4 bases at V and 3 bases at J, leaving 6 bases unmatched. The CDR3 loop reads CASSTPGLAVYNEQFF. The CDR3 DNA follows: TGTGCCAGCAGCACTCCGGGACTAGCGGTCTACAATGAGCAGTTCTTC.

The chain carries TRBV2 and TRBJ2-1, with 8 bases lining up with TRBD2. The germline V gene has CDR1 SNHLY and CDR2 FYNNEI. This CDR3 comprises 15 residues. The V and J ends lost 5 bases and 5 bases, in that order; junction bases with no gene match: 8. CDR3 bases: TGTGCCAGCAGTAAGACTAGCGCTACGAACAATGAGCAGTTCTTC. It translates to CASSKTSATNNEQFF. Supplemented by reference TRBV2 and TRBJ2-1, the full variable domain reads EPEVTQTPSHQVTQMGQEVILRCVPISNHLYFYWYRQILGQKVEFLVSFYNNEISEKSEIFDDQFSVERPDGSNFTLKIRSTKLEDSAMYFCASSKTSATNNEQFFGPGTRLTVL.

The chain employs TRBV25-1 and TRBJ2-1; TRBD1 aligns across 8 bases. The CDR3 runs to 15 residues. The germline gives CDR1 MGHDK, CDR2 SYGVNS. The junction had 10 bases not matched to a gene; V was cut back by 8 bases and J by 4 bases. The CDR3 sequence: CASLSRDRPYNEQFF. CDR3 coding DNA: TGTGCCAGCTTGTCCCGGGACAGGCCTTACAATGAGCAGTTCTTC.

The genes are TRBV27 and TRBJ1-1; D is undetermined. The CDR3 is 13 amino acids. Germline lookup yields CDR1 MNHEY and CDR2 SMNVEV (reference sequence). V lost 5 bases and J lost 5, with 12 bases in between. The CDR3 is CASSPDPKTEAFF. Written as DNA, the CDR3 is TGTGCCAGCAGTCCTGACCCGAAGACTGAAGCTTTCTTT.

The rearrangement uses TRBV9 and TRBJ2-3; no firm D call. Germline CDR1 is SGDLS and CDR2 is YYNGEE. CDR3 size: 12 residues. Trimming pared 1 base from V and 4 bases from J, leaving 4 bases between. The CDR3 DNA is TGTGCCAGCAGCGTAACCCCAGATACGCAGTATTTT. Residues: CASSVTPDTQYF.

The rearrangement uses TRBV6-1 and TRBJ2-3; TRBD2 matches at 11 bases. This CDR3 spans 16 amino acids. The V gene end was trimmed by 1 base and the J gene end by 2 bases; junction bases not matched to a gene: 2. CDR1 and CDR2 (germline): MNHNS, SASEGT. The CDR3 is CASSEGSGRATDTQYF. CDR3 nucleotide sequence: TGTGCCAGCAGTGAAGGTAGCGGGAGGGCCACAGATACGCAGTATTTT.

The V gene is TRBV25-1, the J gene TRBJ2-3, with a tentative D call TRBD1 (5 bases). V shed 2 bases and J shed 2 bases, with 8 bases lying between them. Germline assignment: CDR1 MGHDK and CDR2 SYGVNS. The CDR3 spans 14 residues. The CDR3 sequence: CASSEAGNTDTQYF. The CDR3 region has the DNA TGTGCCAGCAGTGAAGCAGGGAACACAGATACGCAGTATTTT.

The V and J genes are TRBV7-2 and TRBJ2-7; D remains ambiguous. CDR1 is SGHTA, CDR2 FQGNSA, per germline. This CDR3 contains 16 residues. V lost 0 bases, J lost 3 bases, and 15 bases lay in between. The CDR3 DNA sequence: TGTGCCAGCAGCTTAGCGCTGGAGCTGAGAATCTACGAGCAGTACTTC. It is translated as CASSLALELRIYEQYF.

The genes are TRBV5-4 and TRBJ1-3; D is unclear. Looked up from germline, CDR1 is SGHNT and CDR2 is YYREEE (reference sequence). Trimming took off 2 bases at V and 2 bases at J, with 11 bases between the two ends. The CDR3 covers 15 residues. CDR3 sequence reads: CASSLIGGTGNTIYF. The CDR3 DNA reads TGTGCCAGCAGCTTAATAGGAGGGACTGGAAACACCATATATTTT. Supplemented by reference TRBV5-4 and TRBJ1-3, the full variable domain reads ETGVTQSPTHLIKTRGQQVTLRCSSQSGHNTVSWYQQALGQGPQFIFQYYREEENGRGNFPPRFSGLQFPNYSSELNVNALELDDSALYLCASSLIGGTGNTIYFGEGSWLTVV.

Comments on this clone: Within the sample, other DNA sequences also encode this same CDR3. The chain couples TRBV9 to TRBJ2-2; D is undetermined. The CDR3 consists of 12 residues. V shed 3 bases and J shed 0 bases, with 0 bases lying between them. CDR1 and CDR2 from the germline V gene are SGDLS and YYNGEE. The CDR3 DNA follows: TGTGCCAGCAGCGCGAACACCGGGGAGCTGTTTTTT. Translated: CASSANTGELFF.

The chain is built from TRBV28 and TRBJ1-2; D is perhaps TRBD1 (6 bases). The germline V and J ends were trimmed by 3 bases and 8 bases, with 22 bases remaining between them. CDR3 length: 16 amino acids. Germline values: CDR1 MDHEN, CDR2 SYDVKM. The CDR3 DNA is TGTGCCAGCAGTTTCTCCGGTTTGGGGGGCCGTAGAGGCTACACCTTC. Translation gives CASSFSGLGGRRGYTF.

The chain is built from TRBV20-1 and TRBJ1-2; D remains ambiguous. The V gene lost 6 bases and the J gene lost 7 bases, with 12 bases spanning the gap. In germline, CDR1 is DFQATT, CDR2 SNEGSKA (reference sequence). The CDR3 length is 11 residues. CDR3 sequence reads: CSAVKGGGYTF. The CDR3 nucleotides are TGCAGTGCGGTGAAGGGCGGTGGCTACACCTTC.

This chain uses TRBV9 with TRBJ2-5; TRBD2 agrees at 8 bases. CDR1 is SGDLS and CDR2 is YYNGEE in the germline V gene. Unmatched junction bases numbered 9, after V lost 4 bases and J lost 4 bases. The CDR3 has 15 residues. CDR3 DNA sequence: TGTGCCAGCAGCAACTCCGGGACTAGAACAGAGACCCAGTACTTC. Residues: CASSNSGTRTETQYF.

The J gene is TRBJ2-7, the V gene TRBV2, with a tentative D call TRBD1 (5 bases). This CDR3 contains 14 residues. Per the germline V gene, CDR1 is SNHLY and CDR2 is FYNNEI. Trimming cost V 4 bases and J 4 bases, with 14 bases left between them. In DNA, the CDR3 is TGTGCCAGCAGTGCATTGTCAGGGAAGTACGAGCAGTACTTC. This translates into CASSALSGKYEQYF.

The chain carries TRBV30 and TRBJ2-2; 9 positions agree with TRBD2. Germline lookup yields CDR1 GTSNPN and CDR2 SVGIG (reference sequence). The trim removed 3 bases at V and 7 bases at J, leaving 6 bases unmatched. This CDR3 comprises 14 residues. The CDR3 DNA is TGTGCCTGGAGGGGGACTAGCATGGGCGGGGAGCTGTTTTTT. It specifies CAWRGTSMGGELFF.

This chain uses TRBV6-1 with TRBJ2-7; TRBD1 matches 7 bases. This CDR3 has 15 residues. Germline assignment: CDR1 MNHNS and CDR2 SASEGT. The ends lost 4 bases at V and 3 bases at J; junction bases unmatched: 9. CDR3 in amino acids: CASSGYRDRDYEQYF. The CDR3 nucleotides are TGTGCCAGCAGTGGCTATCGGGACAGAGACTACGAGCAGTACTTC.

A remark on this clone: It is likely a read error, because the conserved phenylalanine at the end of the CDR3 is missing. Because the CDR3's place on the DNA is in doubt, the DNA is left out and the CDR3 is given as listed by TCRdb. The V call is TRBV14, the J call TRBJ2-7; TRBD1, the D gene given by the table, was not confirmed from the DNA. The germline CDR1 and CDR2 sequences are SGHDN and FVKESK. The CDR3 is made up of 13 amino acids, end residues included. The CDR3 reads CASSQILRGQGIP.

As DNA, the CDR3 is TGTGCCAGCTCACCCCAATCGTCGGAAAAACTGTTTTTT. Its translation is CASSPQSSEKLFF. The genes are TRBV18 and TRBJ1-4; D is uncertain. This CDR3 is built from 13 residues. V was pared by 3 bases and J by 8 bases, with 10 bases between. Germline-derived CDR1 and CDR2 are KGHSH and LQKENI.

This chain links TRBV19 with TRBJ2-2; D call uncertain. Germline V gene lookup returns CDR1 LNHDA and CDR2 SQIVND (reference sequence). V dropped 8 bases and J dropped 8 bases, with 6 bases sitting between them. The CDR3 length is 10 residues. CDR3: CASYPGELFF. In nucleotides, the CDR3 is TGTGCCAGTTACCCTGGGGAGCTGTTTTTT.